This T cell receptor beta chain was documented in a study of blood T cells in healthy people across ages. As concerns this clonotype: Its antigen is unknown.

Per the germline V gene, CDR1 is MNHNS and CDR2 is SASEGT. The length of the CDR3 is 16 residues. V was shortened by 4 bases and J by 5 bases, with 20 bases between the two germline ends. For the second PCR, which ran for roughly 6 to 12 cycles, a sample-barcoded 5' primer and a J-beta primer mix were used. Via MiXCR, TCRdb re-called the 5' RACE reads, giving one row per CDR3 protein. In the table there are 500,000 to 600,000 distinct CDR3 sequences, approximately 30% of which are singletons. Overall study results and limits: Investigators viewed diversity estimates from one million T cells as underestimates, the study reported.

The sequence came from a woman in her sixties or seventies in good health. Sample: blood. This chain links TRBV6-1 with TRBJ2-5; a possible D gene is TRBD2 (6 bases). Here the CDR3 reads CASSALGGASGETQYF. CDR3 DNA sequence: TGTGCCAGCAGTGCTCTCGGCGGGGCATCCGGGGAGACCCAGTACTTC.